This TCR beta chain was sequenced in a study of blood T cell repertoires in COVID-19. Study-wide background: Sites in the United States, Italy and Spain provided acute and convalescent COVID-19 samples. The analysed material was cDNA or gDNA that came from T cells, B-cell-depleted T cells, or PBMCs.

As handled by the study authors: Nucleated cell number was recorded as an estimate derived from reference gene primer amplification. TCRdb's copy holds only in-frame clones and misses some; the assay was immunoSEQ multiplex PCR. The DNA gave D and trimming, while V, J and clone size come from that table. The repertoire holds approximately 100,000 clones, with roughly 76% as singletons. This sequence originates from a human donor in a cohort sampled during active COVID-19. Sequencing was performed on peripheral blood.

The CDR3 region has the DNA TGTGCCAGCAGCTTAGGCCGAGCCTACGAGCAGTACTTC. Translation gives CASSLGRAYEQYF. The rearrangement joins TRBV11-2 to TRBJ2-7, with D unresolved. Trimming left V 1 base short and J 2 bases short, with 6 bases between. The germline V gene encodes CDR1 SGHAT and CDR2 FQNNGV. CDR3 length: 13 residues.